Listed below are T cell receptor beta chains from one sample, sequenced in a study of cytomegalovirus exposure and HLA in healthy donors. Generated by immunoSEQ multiplex PCR, the TCRdb table keeps only in-frame clones and is missing some. The data hold more than 95,000 clones, with over 85% observed a single time. The sample comprised PBMCs. The receptors come from a young woman in good health and CMV-seronegative. The CDR3 runs from the conserved cysteine through the conserved F or W. Fields, in order: D gene, J gene, V gene, clone size, CDR3 protein, CDR3 DNA. The D gene is left open where the match is weak. Size tells how often a clone was seen (once, few, many) or the class of an expanded clone, and some rows leave it out.

D: NA; J: TRBJ2-2; V: TRBV7-2; size: NA; CDR3: CASSLRTRQGGELFF; DNA: TGTGCCAGCAGCTTGAGGACACGGCAGGGCGGGGAGCTGTTTTTT
D: NA; J: TRBJ1-6; V: TRBV2; size: few; CDR3: CASSEGTNNSPLHF; DNA: TGTGCCAGCAGTGAGGGGACAAATAATTCACCCCTCCACTTT
D: NA; J: TRBJ2-7; V: TRBV10-3; size: NA; CDR3: CAISEGAGDEQYF; DNA: TGTGCCATCAGTGAAGGGGCCGGAGACGAGCAGTACTTC
D: NA; J: TRBJ1-4; V: TRBV19; size: few; CDR3: CASREGAKLFF; DNA: TGTGCCAGTAGGGAGGGTGCAAAACTGTTTTTT
D: NA; J: TRBJ1-2; V: TRBV11-2; size: NA; CDR3: CASSLPTGRGYTF; DNA: TGTGCCAGCAGCCTCCCTACAGGACGTGGCTACACCTTC
D: TRBD1; J: TRBJ2-5; V: TRBV4-1; size: NA; CDR3: CASSQDPGRDRGRETQYF; DNA: TGCGCCAGCAGCCAAGATCCGGGCAGAGACAGGGGGCGGGAGACCCAGTACTTC
D: TRBD1; J: TRBJ2-2; V: TRBV10-3; size: NA; CDR3: CAIKRTGGTGELFF; DNA: TGTGCCATCAAACGGACAGGTGGCACCGGGGAGCTGTTTTTT
D: TRBD2; J: TRBJ2-5; V: TRBV5-6; size: few; CDR3: CASSLVSAGGLETQYF; DNA: TGTGCCAGCAGCTTGGTATCAGCGGGGGGACTAGAGACCCAGTACTTC
D: TRBD1; J: TRBJ1-2; V: TRBV28; size: NA; CDR3: CASSLGQGAYGYTF; DNA: TGTGCCAGCAGTTTAGGACAGGGGGCATATGGCTACACCTTC
D: TRBD1; J: TRBJ2-7; V: TRBV28; size: once; CDR3: CASSWDRISYEQYF; DNA: TGTGCCAGCAGCTGGGACAGAATCTCCTACGAGCAGTACTTC
D: TRBD2; J: TRBJ2-1; V: TRBV4-3; size: NA; CDR3: CASSQSLAGGNNEQFF; DNA: TGCGCCAGCAGCCAATCCCTAGCGGGAGGTAATAATGAGCAGTTCTTC
D: TRBD2; J: TRBJ2-1; V: TRBV4-2; size: NA; CDR3: CASSQEGRTSGSARGFNEQFF; DNA: TGTGCCAGCAGCCAAGAGGGGCGGACTAGCGGGAGTGCTCGGGGTTTCAATGAGCAGTTCTTC
D: TRBD1; J: TRBJ2-7; V: TRBV5-1; size: once; CDR3: CASSDGTGASYEQYF; DNA: TGCGCCAGCAGCGATGGGACAGGTGCTTCCTACGAGCAGTACTTC
D: NA; J: TRBJ2-5; V: TRBV6-1; size: NA; CDR3: CASSERGAWQETQYF; DNA: TGTGCCAGCAGTGAACGGGGGGCTTGGCAAGAGACCCAGTACTTC
D: TRBD1; J: TRBJ2-1; V: TRBV2; size: NA; CDR3: CASSADRGPYNEQFF; DNA: TGTGCCAGCAGCGCGGACAGGGGGCCGTACAATGAGCAGTTCTTC
D: TRBD2; J: TRBJ2-7; V: TRBV19; size: once; CDR3: CASSRGTSGKYEQYF; DNA: TGTGCCAGTAGTCGCGGGACTAGCGGAAAATACGAGCAGTACTTC
D: TRBD1; J: TRBJ1-5; V: TRBV28; size: NA; CDR3: CASSHRTGSQPQHF; DNA: TGTGCCAGCAGTCATCGGACAGGGAGTCAGCCCCAGCATTTT
D: TRBD1; J: TRBJ2-7; V: TRBV29-1; size: many; CDR3: CSVEDRGSTEQYF; DNA: TGCAGCGTAGAGGACAGGGGAAGTACCGAGCAGTACTTC
D: TRBD1; J: TRBJ2-7; V: TRBV7-6; size: once; CDR3: CASSSGQGTYEQYF; DNA: TGTGCCAGCAGCTCGGGACAGGGGACCTACGAGCAGTACTTC
D: NA; J: TRBJ2-5; V: TRBV11-2; size: once; CDR3: CASSLLRTTGETQYF; DNA: TGTGCCAGCAGCTTACTGAGGACCACAGGGGAGACCCAGTACTTC
D: TRBD1; J: TRBJ1-3; V: TRBV9; size: NA; CDR3: CASSVGFWGTGDSGNTIYF; DNA: TGTGCCAGCAGCGTAGGTTTTTGGGGGACAGGGGATTCTGGAAACACCATATATTTT
D: NA; J: TRBJ1-5; V: TRBV6-1; size: NA; CDR3: CASSEEGEGVVSNQPQHF; DNA: TGTGCCAGCAGTGAGGAGGGGGAGGGGGTTGTGAGCAATCAGCCCCAGCATTTT
D: NA; J: TRBJ1-2; V: TRBV10-3; size: NA; CDR3: CAISQGSLNYGYTF; DNA: TGTGCCATCAGCCAGGGGTCTTTAAACTATGGCTACACCTTC
D: TRBD1; J: TRBJ1-1; V: TRBV29-1; size: NA; CDR3: CSVELGTGGSEAFF; DNA: TGCAGCGTTGAATTAGGGACAGGGGGCTCGGAAGCTTTCTTT
D: NA; J: TRBJ2-1; V: TRBV6-1; size: NA; CDR3: CASSEEAGLKNEQFF; DNA: TGTGCCAGCAGTGAAGAGGCGGGTTTAAAGAATGAGCAGTTCTTC
D: NA; J: TRBJ1-3; V: TRBV5-1; size: few; CDR3: CASSLNGPSTGNTIYF; DNA: TGCGCCAGCAGCTTAAATGGCCCCTCCACTGGAAACACCATATATTTT
D: TRBD1; J: TRBJ2-7; V: TRBV28; size: NA; CDR3: CASNKRGGRDRAYEQYF; DNA: TGTGCCAGCAACAAAAGGGGGGGTCGGGACAGGGCCTACGAGCAGTACTTC
D: TRBD1; J: TRBJ2-7; V: TRBV28; size: NA; CDR3: CASTLDRVGYEQYF; DNA: TGTGCCAGCACCCTGGACAGGGTGGGGTACGAGCAGTACTTC
D: NA; J: TRBJ2-1; V: TRBV7-2; size: NA; CDR3: CASRAIGRPSYNEQFF; DNA: TGTGCCAGCAGGGCAATAGGCAGGCCATCCTACAATGAGCAGTTCTTC
D: NA; J: TRBJ1-4; V: TRBV4-2; size: NA; CDR3: CASSQGQGNEKLFF; DNA: TGTGCCAGCAGCCAAGGCCAGGGGAATGAAAAACTGTTTTTT
D: TRBD2; J: TRBJ2-5; V: TRBV9; size: NA; CDR3: CASSAGTSGKETQYF; DNA: TGTGCCAGCAGCGCAGGGACTAGCGGGAAAGAGACCCAGTACTTC
D: TRBD1; J: TRBJ1-2; V: TRBV4-1; size: NA; CDR3: CASSQEGDRGYGYTF; DNA: TGCGCCAGCAGCCAAGAAGGTGACAGGGGGTATGGCTACACCTTC
D: NA; J: TRBJ2-5; V: TRBV15; size: NA; CDR3: CATSRDINRVNQETQYF; DNA: TGTGCCACCAGCAGAGATATCAACCGAGTGAACCAAGAGACCCAGTACTTC
D: TRBD2; J: TRBJ2-1; V: TRBV6-5; size: few; CDR3: CASRSPGTKVQFF; DNA: TGTGCCAGCAGATCGCCGGGGACTAAAGTGCAGTTCTTC
D: NA; J: TRBJ1-4; V: TRBV19; size: NA; CDR3: CASSIAGGREELFF; DNA: TGTGCCAGTAGTATAGCCGGAGGCAGGGAGGAACTGTTTTTT
D: TRBD1; J: TRBJ2-5; V: TRBV2; size: NA; CDR3: CASSPATGGAETQYF; DNA: TGTGCCAGCAGTCCCGCGACAGGGGGCGCAGAGACCCAGTACTTC
D: TRBD1; J: TRBJ1-4; V: TRBV7-2; size: NA; CDR3: CASSRRTGANEKLFF; DNA: TGTGCCAGCAGCCGACGGACAGGGGCTAATGAAAAACTGTTTTTT
D: TRBD1; J: TRBJ1-6; V: TRBV9; size: NA; CDR3: CASSVDPDRGNSPLHF; DNA: TGTGCCAGCAGCGTAGACCCAGACAGGGGGAATTCACCCCTCCACTTT
D: NA; J: TRBJ2-7; V: TRBV6-1; size: NA; CDR3: CASSETGVAHPYEQYF; DNA: TGTGCCAGCAGTGAAACCGGGGTAGCGCATCCCTACGAGCAGTACTTC
D: TRBD1; J: TRBJ1-5; V: TRBV27; size: NA; CDR3: CASSSIDRAREPQHF; DNA: TGTGCCAGCAGTTCCATCGACAGGGCGAGAGAGCCCCAGCATTTT
D: TRBD1; J: TRBJ2-1; V: TRBV29-1; size: NA; CDR3: CSVEDRGSYNEQFF; DNA: TGCAGCGTGGAAGACAGGGGCTCCTACAATGAGCAGTTCTTC